This T cell receptor (beta chain) was retrieved from a study of T cells in women clearing cervical HPV infection. Broader study findings: A classifier using richness and V gene abundances reached an AUC of around 0.81. CIN3+ cases had significantly higher TCR repertoire richness than controls, but evenness did not differ.

A note on this clone: Its antigen is unidentified. The sequence runs out 3 residues before the end of the CDR3; the remainder is reconstructed from the germline J gene.

Data came from immunoSEQ multiplex PCR; TCRdb stores just in-frame clones and leaves some out. This repertoire comprises some 33,000 clones; its ten largest clones make up approximately 8.4%. The V end lost 8 bases, the J end lost 3 bases, and 14 bases lay between the germline ends. Germline CDR1 reads SNHLY; CDR2 reads FYNNEI. The CDR3 is 13 residues long. Sample: blood buffy coat. This sequence was found in a woman aged 18-70 years with a cervical HPV16 infection that either progressed to CIN3+ or cleared (not recorded which). This sequence joins TRBV2 and TRBJ2-7; the D gene is possibly TRBD2 (6 bases). CDR3 protein: CASEVAAFYEQYF. The sequenced part of the CDR3 DNA is TGTGCCAGCGAAGTAGCGGCCTTCTACGAG.